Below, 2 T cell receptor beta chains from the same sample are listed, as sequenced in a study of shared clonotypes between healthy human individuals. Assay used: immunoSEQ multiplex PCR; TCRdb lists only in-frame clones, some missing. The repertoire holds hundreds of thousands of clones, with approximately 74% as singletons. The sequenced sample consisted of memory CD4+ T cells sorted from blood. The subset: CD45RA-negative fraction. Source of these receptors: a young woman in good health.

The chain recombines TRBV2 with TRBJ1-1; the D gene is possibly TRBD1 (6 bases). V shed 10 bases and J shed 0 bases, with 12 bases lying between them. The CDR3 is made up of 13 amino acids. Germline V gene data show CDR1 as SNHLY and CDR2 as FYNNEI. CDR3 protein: CATLGQLNTEAFF. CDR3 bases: TGTGCCACCCTGGGACAACTGAACACTGAAGCTTTCTTT.

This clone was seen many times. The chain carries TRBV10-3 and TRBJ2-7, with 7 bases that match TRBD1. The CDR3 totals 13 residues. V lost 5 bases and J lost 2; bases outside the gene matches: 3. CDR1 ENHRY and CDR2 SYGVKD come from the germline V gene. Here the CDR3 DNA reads TGTGCCATCAGTAGACAGGGTCCCTACGAGCAGTACTTC. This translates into CAISRQGPYEQYF.